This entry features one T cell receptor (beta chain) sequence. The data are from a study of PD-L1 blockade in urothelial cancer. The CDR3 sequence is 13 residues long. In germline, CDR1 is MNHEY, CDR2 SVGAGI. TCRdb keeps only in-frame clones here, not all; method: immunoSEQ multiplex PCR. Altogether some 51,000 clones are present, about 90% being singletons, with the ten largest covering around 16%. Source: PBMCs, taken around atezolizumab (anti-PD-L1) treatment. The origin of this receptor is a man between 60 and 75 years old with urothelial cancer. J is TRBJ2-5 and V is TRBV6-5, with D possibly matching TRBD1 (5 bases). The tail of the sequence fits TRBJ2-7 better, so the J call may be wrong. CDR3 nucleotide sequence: TGTGCCAGCGGGGCACAGGTTTTATACGAGCAGTACTTC. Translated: CASGAQVLYEQYF.